The table lists the clone carrying this T cell receptor beta chain with a few counts. This entry belongs to a study of shared clonotypes between healthy human individuals. The method was immunoSEQ multiplex PCR; TCRdb's version includes in-frame clones alone and lacks a portion of them. The table shows 740,000 or so clones, with 73% occurring only once. There are 12 residues in the CDR3. V was shortened by 4 bases and J by 9 bases, with 10 bases between the two germline ends. Germline assignment: CDR1 SNHLY and CDR2 FYNNEI. The sequenced material came from memory CD4+ T cells sorted from blood. As for subset: CD45RA-negative fraction. The sequence came from a woman aged 25 to 39 in good health. The rearrangement uses TRBV2 and TRBJ2-1; D may match TRBD1 or TRBD2 (5 bases each). CDR3 loop: CASSVWGPEQFF. Written as DNA, the CDR3 is TGTGCCAGCAGTGTATGGGGACCTGAGCAGTTCTTC. Based on the CDR3 plus reference TRBV2 and TRBJ2-1, the full variable domain is EPEVTQTPSHQVTQMGQEVILRCVPISNHLYFYWYRQILGQKVEFLVSFYNNEISEKSEIFDDQFSVERPDGSNFTLKIRSTKLEDSAMYFCASSVWGPEQFFGPGTRLTVL.